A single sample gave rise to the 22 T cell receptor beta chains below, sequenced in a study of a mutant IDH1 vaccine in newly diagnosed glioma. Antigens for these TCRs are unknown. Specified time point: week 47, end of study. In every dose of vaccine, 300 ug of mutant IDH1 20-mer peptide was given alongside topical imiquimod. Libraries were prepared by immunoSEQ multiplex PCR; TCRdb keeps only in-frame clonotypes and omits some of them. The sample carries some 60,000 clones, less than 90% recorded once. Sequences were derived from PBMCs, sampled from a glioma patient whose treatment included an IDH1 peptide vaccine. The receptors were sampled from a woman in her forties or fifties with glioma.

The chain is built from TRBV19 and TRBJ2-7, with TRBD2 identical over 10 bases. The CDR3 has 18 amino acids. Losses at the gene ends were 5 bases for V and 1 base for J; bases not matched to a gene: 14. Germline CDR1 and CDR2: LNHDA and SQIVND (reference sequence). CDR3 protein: CASSLTIAGGTLSYEQYF. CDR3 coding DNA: TGTGCCAGTAGTCTCACCATAGCGGGGGGCACTCTATCCTACGAGCAGTACTTC.

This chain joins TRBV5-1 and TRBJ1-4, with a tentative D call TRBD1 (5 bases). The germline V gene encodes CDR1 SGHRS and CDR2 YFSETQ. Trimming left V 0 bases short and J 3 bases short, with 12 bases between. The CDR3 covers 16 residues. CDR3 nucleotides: TGCGCCAGCAGCTTGGCAGGGTTAGGGGCTAATGAAAAACTGTTTTTT. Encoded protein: CASSLAGLGANEKLFF. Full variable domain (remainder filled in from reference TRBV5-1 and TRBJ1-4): KAGVTQTPRYLIKTRGQQVTLSCSPISGHRSVSWYQQTPGQGLQFLFEYFSETQRNKGNFPGRFSGRQFSNSRSEMNVSTLELGDSALYLCASSLAGLGANEKLFFGSGTQLSVL.

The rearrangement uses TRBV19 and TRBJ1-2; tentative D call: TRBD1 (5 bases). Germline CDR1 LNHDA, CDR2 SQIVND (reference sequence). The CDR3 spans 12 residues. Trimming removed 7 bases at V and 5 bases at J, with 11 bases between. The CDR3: CASTEGSYGYTF. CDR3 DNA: TGTGCCAGTACCGAGGGGAGTTATGGCTACACCTTC. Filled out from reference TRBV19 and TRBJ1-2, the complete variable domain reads DGGITQSPKYLFRKEGQNVTLSCEQNLNHDAMYWYRQDPGQGLRLIYYSQIVNDFQKGDIAEGYSVSREKKESFPLTVTSAQKNPTAFYLCASTEGSYGYTFGSGTRLTVV.

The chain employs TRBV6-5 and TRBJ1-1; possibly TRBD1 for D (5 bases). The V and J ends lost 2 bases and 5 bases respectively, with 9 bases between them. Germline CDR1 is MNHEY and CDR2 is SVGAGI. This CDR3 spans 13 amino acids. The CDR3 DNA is TGTGCCAGCAGTTACGAATCAGGGACTGAAGCTTTCTTT. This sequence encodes CASSYESGTEAFF.

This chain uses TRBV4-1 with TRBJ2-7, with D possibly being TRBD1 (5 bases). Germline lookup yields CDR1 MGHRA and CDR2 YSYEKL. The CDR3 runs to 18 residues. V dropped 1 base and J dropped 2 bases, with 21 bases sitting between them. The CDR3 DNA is TGCGCCAGCAGCCAAGGTGTGGGGCCACAAGGGCTAGCCTACGAGCAGTACTTC. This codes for CASSQGVGPQGLAYEQYF.

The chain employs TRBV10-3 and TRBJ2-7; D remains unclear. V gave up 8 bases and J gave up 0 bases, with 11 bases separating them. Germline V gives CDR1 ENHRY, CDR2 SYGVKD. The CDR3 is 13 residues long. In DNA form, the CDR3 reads TGTGCCATCGGTCAAGGTTTCTCCTACGAGCAGTACTTC. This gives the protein CAIGQGFSYEQYF.

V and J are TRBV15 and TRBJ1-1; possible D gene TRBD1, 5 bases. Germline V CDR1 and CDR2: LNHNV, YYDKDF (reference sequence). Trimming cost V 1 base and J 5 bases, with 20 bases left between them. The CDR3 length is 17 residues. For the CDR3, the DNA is TGTGCCACCAGCAGAGGAGACCCTCCGGCAGGGCTTACTGAAGCTTTCTTT. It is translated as CATSRGDPPAGLTEAFF.

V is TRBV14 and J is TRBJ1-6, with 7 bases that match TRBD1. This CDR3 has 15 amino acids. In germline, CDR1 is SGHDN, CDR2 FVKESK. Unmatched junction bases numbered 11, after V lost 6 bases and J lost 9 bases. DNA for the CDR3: TGTGCCAGCAGTCCCAGGGGGGGAACAGCTTCACCCCTCCACTTT. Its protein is CASSPRGGTASPLHF.

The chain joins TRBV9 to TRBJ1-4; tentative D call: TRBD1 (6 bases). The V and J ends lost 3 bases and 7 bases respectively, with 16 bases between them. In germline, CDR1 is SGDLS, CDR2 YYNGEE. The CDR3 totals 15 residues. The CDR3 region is CASSEQGGVVEKLFF. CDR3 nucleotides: TGTGCCAGCAGCGAACAGGGAGGTGTGGTTGAAAAACTGTTTTTT.

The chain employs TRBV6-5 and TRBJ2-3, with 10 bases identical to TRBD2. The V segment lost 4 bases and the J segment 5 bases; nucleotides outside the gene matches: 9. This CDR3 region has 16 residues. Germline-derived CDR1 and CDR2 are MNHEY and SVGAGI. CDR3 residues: CASSFFSGGPGDTQYF. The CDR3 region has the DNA TGTGCCAGCAGTTTCTTTAGCGGGGGGCCGGGAGATACGCAGTATTTT.

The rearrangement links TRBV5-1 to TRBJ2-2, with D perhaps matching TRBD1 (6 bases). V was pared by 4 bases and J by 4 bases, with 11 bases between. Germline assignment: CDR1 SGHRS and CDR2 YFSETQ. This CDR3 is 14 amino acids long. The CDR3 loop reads CASSGGQITGELFF. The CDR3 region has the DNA TGCGCCAGCAGCGGGGGCCAGATCACCGGGGAGCTGTTTTTT.

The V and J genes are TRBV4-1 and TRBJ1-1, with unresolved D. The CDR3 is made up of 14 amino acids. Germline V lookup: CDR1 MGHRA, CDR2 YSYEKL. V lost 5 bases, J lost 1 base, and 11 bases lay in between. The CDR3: CASSGRSWNTEAFF. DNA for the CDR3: TGCGCCAGCAGCGGGCGCAGTTGGAACACTGAAGCTTTCTTT.

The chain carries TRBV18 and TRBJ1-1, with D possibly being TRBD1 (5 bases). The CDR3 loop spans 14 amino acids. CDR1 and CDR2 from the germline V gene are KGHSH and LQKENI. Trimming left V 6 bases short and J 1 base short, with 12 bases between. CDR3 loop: CASSPSRANTEAFF. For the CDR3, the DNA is TGTGCCAGCTCCCCAAGCAGGGCGAACACTGAAGCTTTCTTT.

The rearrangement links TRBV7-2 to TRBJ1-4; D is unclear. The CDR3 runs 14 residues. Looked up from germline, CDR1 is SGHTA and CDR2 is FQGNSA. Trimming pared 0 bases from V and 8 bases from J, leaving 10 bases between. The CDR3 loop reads CASSLAAVQEKLFF. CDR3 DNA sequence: TGTGCCAGCAGCTTAGCTGCAGTACAAGAAAAACTGTTTTTT.

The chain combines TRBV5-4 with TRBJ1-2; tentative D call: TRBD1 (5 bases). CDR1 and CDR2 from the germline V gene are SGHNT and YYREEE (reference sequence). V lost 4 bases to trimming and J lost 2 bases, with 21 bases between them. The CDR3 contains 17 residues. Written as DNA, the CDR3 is TGTGCCAGCAGCCCGAAGCAGAGACAGCCTCTAAACTATGGCTACACCTTC. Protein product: CASSPKQRQPLNYGYTF. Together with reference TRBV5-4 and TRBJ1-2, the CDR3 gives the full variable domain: ETGVTQSPTHLIKTRGQQVTLRCSSQSGHNTVSWYQQALGQGPQFIFQYYREEENGRGNFPPRFSGLQFPNYSSELNVNALELDDSALYLCASSPKQRQPLNYGYTFGSGTRLTVV.

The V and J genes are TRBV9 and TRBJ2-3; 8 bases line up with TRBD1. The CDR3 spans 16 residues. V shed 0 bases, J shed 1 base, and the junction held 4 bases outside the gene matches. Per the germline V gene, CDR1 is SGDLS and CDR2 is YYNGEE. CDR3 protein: CASSVALTGGTDTQYF. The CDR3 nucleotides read TGTGCCAGCAGCGTAGCTCTGACAGGGGGCACAGATACGCAGTATTTT.

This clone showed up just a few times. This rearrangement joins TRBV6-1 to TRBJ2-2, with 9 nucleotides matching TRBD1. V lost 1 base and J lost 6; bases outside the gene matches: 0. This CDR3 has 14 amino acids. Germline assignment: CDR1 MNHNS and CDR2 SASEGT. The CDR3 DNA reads TGTGCCAGCAGTGAAGGGACAGGGGCCGGGGAGCTGTTTTTT. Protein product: CASSEGTGAGELFF.

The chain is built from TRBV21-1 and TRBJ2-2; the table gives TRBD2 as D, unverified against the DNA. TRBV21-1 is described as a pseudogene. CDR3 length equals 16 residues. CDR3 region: CASSSRLEENTGELFF. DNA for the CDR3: TGTGCCAGCAGCTCAAGGCTAGAGGAAAACACCGGGGAGCTGTTTTTT.

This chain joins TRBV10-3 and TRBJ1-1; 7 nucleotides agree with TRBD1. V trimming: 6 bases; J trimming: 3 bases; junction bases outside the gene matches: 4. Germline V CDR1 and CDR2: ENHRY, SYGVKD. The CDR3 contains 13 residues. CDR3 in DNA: TGTGCCATCAGGGTCGACAGGGACACTGAAGCTTTCTTT. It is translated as CAIRVDRDTEAFF.

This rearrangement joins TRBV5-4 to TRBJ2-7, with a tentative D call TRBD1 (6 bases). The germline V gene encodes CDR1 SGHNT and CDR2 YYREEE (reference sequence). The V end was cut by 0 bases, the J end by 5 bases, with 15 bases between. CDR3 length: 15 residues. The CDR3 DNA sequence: TGTGCCAGCAGCTTGGCGACAGGAAACTGGGACGAGCAGTACTTC. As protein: CASSLATGNWDEQYF.

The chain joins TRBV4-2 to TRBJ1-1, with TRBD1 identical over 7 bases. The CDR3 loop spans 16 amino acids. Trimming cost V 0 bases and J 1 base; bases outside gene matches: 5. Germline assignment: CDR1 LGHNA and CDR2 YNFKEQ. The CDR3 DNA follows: TGTGCCAGCAGCCAAGACCTCAGGGGGTCGAACACTGAAGCTTTCTTT. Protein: CASSQDLRGSNTEAFF.

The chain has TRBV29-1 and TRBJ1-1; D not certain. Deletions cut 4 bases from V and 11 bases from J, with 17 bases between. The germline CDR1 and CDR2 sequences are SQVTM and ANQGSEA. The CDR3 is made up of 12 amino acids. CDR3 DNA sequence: TGCAGCGTTGTAGAGTTAGGGCCGGCGGCTTTCTTT. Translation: CSVVELGPAAFF. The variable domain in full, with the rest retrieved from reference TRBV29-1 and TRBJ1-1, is SAVISQKPSRDICQRGTSLTIQCQVDSQVTMMFWYRQQPGQSLTLIATANQGSEATYESGFVIDKFPISRPNLTFSTLTVSNMSPEDSSIYLCSVVELGPAAFFGQGTRLTVV.